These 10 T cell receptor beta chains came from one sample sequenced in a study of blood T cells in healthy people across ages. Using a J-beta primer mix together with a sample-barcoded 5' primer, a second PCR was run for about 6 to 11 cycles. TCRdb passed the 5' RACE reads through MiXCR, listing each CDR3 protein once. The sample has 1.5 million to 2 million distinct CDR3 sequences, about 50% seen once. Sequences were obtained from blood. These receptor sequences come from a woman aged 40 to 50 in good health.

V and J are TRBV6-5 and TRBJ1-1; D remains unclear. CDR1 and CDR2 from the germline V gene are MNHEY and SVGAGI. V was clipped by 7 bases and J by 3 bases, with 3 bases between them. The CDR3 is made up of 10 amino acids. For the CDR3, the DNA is TGTGCCAGCACCTACACTGAAGCTTTCTTT. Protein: CASTYTEAFF.

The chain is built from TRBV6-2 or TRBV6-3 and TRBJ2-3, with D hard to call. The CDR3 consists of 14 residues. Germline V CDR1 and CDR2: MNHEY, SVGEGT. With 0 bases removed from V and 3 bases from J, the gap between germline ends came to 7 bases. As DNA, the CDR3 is TGTGCCAGCAGTTACTCGACAATGACAGATACGCAGTATTTT. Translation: CASSYSTMTDTQYF.

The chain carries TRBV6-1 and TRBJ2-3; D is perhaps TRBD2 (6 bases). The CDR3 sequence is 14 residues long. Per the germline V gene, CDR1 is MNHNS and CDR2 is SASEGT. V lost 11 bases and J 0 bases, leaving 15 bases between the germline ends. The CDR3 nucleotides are TGTGCCGTTTGGCGGGGCACCAGCACAGATACGCAGTATTTT. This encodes CAVWRGTSTDTQYF.

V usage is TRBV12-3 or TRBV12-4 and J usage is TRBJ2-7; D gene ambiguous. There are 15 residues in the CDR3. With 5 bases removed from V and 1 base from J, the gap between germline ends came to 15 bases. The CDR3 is CASSRRATSSYEQYF. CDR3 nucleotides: TGTGCCAGCAGTCGCCGGGCCACCTCATCCTACGAGCAGTACTTC.

CDR3 residues: CASSYGGSVDYGYTF. The CDR3 nucleotides read TGTGCCAGCAGTTATGGGGGGTCTGTGGACTATGGCTACACCTTC. The gene calls are TRBV6-5 and TRBJ1-2; D may be TRBD1 (5 bases). V was clipped by 3 bases and J by 3 bases, with 14 bases between them. This CDR3 has 15 amino acids. Germline V gene lookup returns CDR1 MNHEY and CDR2 SVGAGI.

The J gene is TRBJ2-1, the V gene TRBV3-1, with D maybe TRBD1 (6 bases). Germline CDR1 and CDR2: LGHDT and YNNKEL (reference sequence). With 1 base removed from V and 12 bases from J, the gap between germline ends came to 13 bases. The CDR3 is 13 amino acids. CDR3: CASSQATGFAQFF. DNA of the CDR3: TGTGCCAGCAGCCAAGCTACAGGGTTTGCGCAGTTCTTC.

Here the CDR3 reads CASKIGGGGSEAFF. The CDR3 nucleotides are TGTGCCAGCAAAATAGGGGGGGGTGGATCTGAAGCTTTCTTT. This chain joins TRBV6-5 and TRBJ1-1; a possible D gene is TRBD1 (6 bases). The CDR3 is made up of 14 amino acids. V lost 7 bases and J 6 bases, leaving 18 bases between the germline ends. The germline CDR1 and CDR2 sequences are MNHEY and SVGAGI.

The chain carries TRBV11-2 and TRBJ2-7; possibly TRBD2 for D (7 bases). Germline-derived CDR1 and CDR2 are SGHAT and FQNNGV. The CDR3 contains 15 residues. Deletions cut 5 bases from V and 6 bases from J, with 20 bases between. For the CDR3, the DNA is TGTGCCAGCAGCACCTCTAGGGGGGGCAGATGCGAGCAGTACTTC. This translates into CASSTSRGGRCEQYF.

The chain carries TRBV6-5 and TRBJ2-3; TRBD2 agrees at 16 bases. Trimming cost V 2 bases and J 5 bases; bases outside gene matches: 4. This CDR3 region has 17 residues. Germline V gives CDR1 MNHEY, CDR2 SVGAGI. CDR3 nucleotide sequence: TGTGCCAGCAGTTACGGGACTAGCGGGGGGGCGATAGATACGCAGTATTTT. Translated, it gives CASSYGTSGGAIDTQYF.

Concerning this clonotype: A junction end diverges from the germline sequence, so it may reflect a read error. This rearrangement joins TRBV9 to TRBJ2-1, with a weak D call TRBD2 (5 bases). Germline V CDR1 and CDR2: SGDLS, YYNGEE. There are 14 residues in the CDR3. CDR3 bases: TGTGCCAGCAGCGTAGCGGGGTCTTACAGTGAGCAGTTCTTC. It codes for CASSVAGSYSEQFF.